This T cell receptor (beta chain) was recorded in a study of T cells of healthy individuals. One entry per CDR3 protein results from TCRdb running MiXCR on the 5' RACE reads. Of approximately 58,000 distinct CDR3 sequences detected, roughly 15% appear once; the ten largest clones hold 15% to 20%. The V end was cut by 3 bases, the J end by 7 bases, with 11 bases between. This CDR3 contains 14 residues. Germline assignment: CDR1 KGHDR and CDR2 SFDVKD. Only a few counts were recorded for this clonotype. The clonotype comes from a human donor in good health. This chain links TRBV24-1 with TRBJ1-4; D possibly corresponds to TRBD1 (5 bases). CDR3 region: CATSDGGGFEKLFF. In nucleotides, the CDR3 is TGTGCCACCAGTGATGGGGGAGGGTTTGAAAAACTGTTTTTT.